A single sample gave rise to the 20 T cell receptor beta chains below, sequenced in a study of CD8 T cells in ankylosing spondylitis. TCRdb redid the calling of the 5' RACE reads with MiXCR, one entry per CDR3 protein. The sample records 200,000 to 300,000 distinct CDR3 sequences, approximately 8.4% being singletons. Sequenced sample: blood, either unsorted or a sorted T cell fraction (not recorded which). Receptors were obtained from a female donor with ankylosing spondylitis or in good health (not recorded which).

This clonotype showed up many times. The chain is built from TRBV12-3 or TRBV12-4 and TRBJ2-1, with 12 bases fitting TRBD2. The CDR3 is made up of 16 amino acids. The ends lost 5 bases at V and 6 bases at J; junction bases unmatched: 8. The CDR3 DNA reads as TGTGCCAGCAGTGGACCTCTAGCGGGAGGGATCAATGAGCAGTTCTTC. This encodes CASSGPLAGGINEQFF.

The rearrangement links TRBV20-1 to TRBJ2-3, with D possibly matching TRBD2 (7 bases). Trimming cost V 7 bases and J 6 bases, with 20 bases left between them. CDR1 DFQATT and CDR2 SNEGSKA come from the germline V gene (reference sequence). The CDR3 covers 14 residues. Here the CDR3 DNA reads TGCAGTGGGTCGGCGGGAGCCACAGGGGATACGCAGTATTTT. Amino acid sequence: CSGSAGATGDTQYF.

The sample holds a few counts of this clonotype. The rearrangement joins TRBV19 to TRBJ2-1; 8 positions agree with TRBD2. Germline values: CDR1 LNHDA, CDR2 SQIVND (reference sequence). This CDR3 spans 15 amino acids. V lost 5 bases, J lost 4 bases, and 7 bases stayed unmatched. The CDR3: CASSPQRGSYNEQFF. The CDR3 DNA reads as TGTGCCAGTAGTCCCCAGCGGGGGAGTTACAATGAGCAGTTCTTC.

The V gene is TRBV30, the J gene TRBJ1-1; D uncertain. Per germline, CDR1 GTSNPN and CDR2 SVGIG (reference sequence). The CDR3 runs 14 residues. Trimming cost V 0 bases and J 1 base, with 9 bases left between them. CDR3 residues: CAWSVGRANTEAFF. As DNA, the CDR3 is TGTGCCTGGAGTGTCGGGCGCGCGAACACTGAAGCTTTCTTT.

In its sample, this clonotype was seen many times. This chain joins TRBV7-8 and TRBJ2-2; 7 bases are a match to TRBD2. The CDR3 runs 15 residues. Germline CDR1 SGHVS, CDR2 FQNEAQ. V gave up 5 bases and J gave up 5 bases; unmatched junction bases: 8. CDR3 sequence: CASSPQGGLTGELFF. The CDR3, as DNA: TGTGCCAGCAGCCCCCAGGGAGGGTTGACCGGGGAGCTGTTTTTT.

This clonotype occurred many times. This chain links TRBV29-1 with TRBJ1-1; 7 bases fit TRBD1. This CDR3 has 13 residues. CDR1 and CDR2 (germline): SQVTM, ANQGSEA. After removal of 6 bases from V and 0 bases from J, the junction contained 4 bases not matched to a gene. CDR3 region: CSVMTGMNTEAFF. The CDR3 DNA reads TGCAGCGTGATGACAGGGATGAACACTGAAGCTTTCTTT.

This clonotype has a count of ten or more. The V gene is TRBV7-3, the J gene TRBJ2-3; TRBD1 aligns across 7 bases. J was trimmed by 3 bases and V by 5 bases; bases with no gene match: 8. The length of the CDR3 is 15 residues. The V gene's germline CDR1 is SGHTA and CDR2 FQGTGA. CDR3: CASSMTGKRTDTQYF. The CDR3 DNA is TGTGCCAGCAGCATGACAGGGAAGAGGACAGATACGCAGTATTTT.

The rearrangement links TRBV20-1 to TRBJ1-5; D might be TRBD1 (6 bases). The CDR3 is made up of 13 amino acids. Germline V gives CDR1 DFQATT, CDR2 SNEGSKA (reference sequence). Between the trimmed V and J ends, which lost 6 bases and 5 bases, there was a span of 14 bases. CDR3 protein: CSAGGLDDQPQHF. The CDR3 DNA follows: TGCAGTGCCGGGGGCCTGGACGATCAGCCCCAGCATTTT.

There are many counts of this clonotype. The chain uses TRBV15 and TRBJ2-7; D is uncertain. CDR1 LNHNV and CDR2 YYDKDF come from the germline V gene (reference sequence). V shed 0 bases and J shed 4 bases, with 7 bases lying between them. The CDR3 spans 13 residues. The CDR3 DNA reads as TGTGCCACCAGCAGAGATTGGACGTACGAGCAGTACTTC. Residues: CATSRDWTYEQYF.

This clonotype was recorded a few times. V usage is TRBV6-2 or TRBV6-3 and J usage is TRBJ2-1, with 7 bases matching TRBD1. Looked up from germline, CDR1 is MNHEY and CDR2 is SVGEGT. V trimming: 6 bases; J trimming: 4 bases; junction bases outside the gene matches: 3. The CDR3 loop spans 13 amino acids. This CDR3 is CASSQGVYNEQFF. In nucleotides, the CDR3 is TGTGCCAGCAGCCAGGGGGTATACAATGAGCAGTTCTTC.

This clonotype was seen repeatedly, ten times or more. CDR3 sequence (DNA): TGCAGTGCTAGGCGGGGTGTGACAGATACGCAGTATTTT. Amino acid sequence: CSARRGVTDTQYF. The chain has TRBV20-1 and TRBJ2-3; TRBD2 is a possible D gene (6 bases). V was trimmed by 3 bases and J by 3 bases, leaving 10 bases between them. The CDR3 totals 13 residues. The germline V gene encodes CDR1 DFQATT and CDR2 SNEGSKA (reference sequence).

The sample holds many counts of this clonotype. The V call is TRBV27, the J call TRBJ2-3; no reliable D call. The CDR3 spans 12 residues. V was trimmed by 6 bases and J by 6 bases, leaving 10 bases between them. In germline, CDR1 is MNHEY, CDR2 SMNVEV (reference sequence). The CDR3 nucleotides are TGTGCCAGCAGGGCCTCTGGGGATACGCAGTATTTT. Protein sequence: CASRASGDTQYF.

V usage is TRBV20-1 and J usage is TRBJ1-1; no clear D. V was trimmed by 6 bases and J by 4 bases, leaving 15 bases between them. Germline loops: CDR1 DFQATT, CDR2 SNEGSKA (reference sequence). CDR3 size: 13 residues. As DNA, the CDR3 is TGCAGTGCCCCACCGGGAGGGCGCACTGAAGCTTTCTTT. It encodes CSAPPGGRTEAFF.

The chain uses TRBV20-1 and TRBJ2-7, with TRBD2 identical over 8 bases. V gave up 3 bases and J gave up 2 bases; unmatched junction bases: 6. The CDR3 runs 14 residues. CDR1 DFQATT and CDR2 SNEGSKA come from the germline V gene (reference sequence). CDR3 nucleotide sequence: TGCAGTGCTAGTGAAAGCGGGAGACCCTACGAGCAGTACTTC. It translates to CSASESGRPYEQYF.

This clonotype was recorded many times. The rearrangement links TRBV28 to TRBJ1-1; D uncertain. This CDR3 region has 13 residues. V lost 6 bases to trimming and J lost 1 base, with 9 bases between them. CDR1 and CDR2 (germline): MDHEN, SYDVKM. Here the CDR3 reads CASRTVGNTEAFF. CDR3 DNA: TGTGCCAGCAGAACTGTAGGGAACACTGAAGCTTTCTTT. The whole variable domain, filled in from reference TRBV28 and TRBJ1-1, reads DVKVTQSSRYLVKRTGEKVFLECVQDMDHENMFWYRQDPGLGLRLIYFSYDVKMKEKGDIPEGYSVSREKKERFSLILESASTNQTSMYLCASRTVGNTEAFFGQGTRLTVV.

In this sample, this clonotype turned up many times. The CDR3 nucleotides read TGTGCCAGCAGCTTGCTCTCAGGGCCTACCTACGAGCAGTACTTC. Protein sequence: CASSLLSGPTYEQYF. The chain has TRBV7-6 and TRBJ2-7; TRBD1 is a possible D gene (5 bases). V shed 3 bases and J shed 2 bases, with 14 bases lying between them. This CDR3 comprises 15 residues. CDR1 SGHVS and CDR2 FNYEAQ come from the germline V gene.

V gene TRBV5-1 combines with J gene TRBJ2-1, with TRBD2 matching 13 bases. The CDR3 runs 15 residues. The J segment lost 6 bases and the V segment lost 7 bases, leaving 7 bases of the junction unmatched. CDR1 SGHRS and CDR2 YFSETQ come from the germline V gene. The CDR3 loop is CASWGLAGLGNEQFF. Here the CDR3 DNA reads TGCGCCAGCTGGGGACTAGCGGGGTTAGGCAATGAGCAGTTCTTC.

The chain combines TRBV5-4 with TRBJ2-5, with TRBD2 identical over 9 bases. Germline CDR1 and CDR2: SGHNT and YYREEE (reference sequence). The CDR3 extends over 16 amino acids. J lost 5 bases, V lost 4 bases, and 12 bases had no gene match. CDR3 coding DNA: TGTGCCAGCAGCCTGAAGACTGCTAGCGGGGTTGAGACCCAGTACTTC. Translated: CASSLKTASGVETQYF.

This clonotype was found many times. The chain links TRBV12-3 or TRBV12-4 to TRBJ2-7; 11 nucleotides line up with TRBD2. Trimming cost V 5 bases and J 0 bases; bases outside gene matches: 3. The CDR3 spans 15 residues. CDR3 coding DNA: TGTGCCAGCAGTCCTAGCGGGAGGAGCTCCTACGAGCAGTACTTC. Translating gives CASSPSGRSSYEQYF.

V and J are TRBV7-9 and TRBJ1-2; tentatively, D is TRBD1 (6 bases). CDR1 is SEHNR and CDR2 is FQNEAQ in the germline V gene (reference sequence). The CDR3 consists of 15 residues. V lost 0 bases, J lost 4 bases, and 12 bases lay in between. The CDR3 coding sequence is TGTGCCAGCAGCTTAGCGCTGCAGGGGCCCTATGGCTACACCTTC. Protein product: CASSLALQGPYGYTF. Full variable domain (remainder filled in from reference TRBV7-9 and TRBJ1-2): DTGVSQNPRHKITKRGQNVTFRCDPISEHNRLYWYRQTLGQGPEFLTYFQNEAQLEKSRLLSDRFSAERPKGSFSTLEIQRTEQGDSAMYLCASSLALQGPYGYTFGSGTRLTVV.